The TCR beta chain under discussion was sequenced for a study of post-analysis software for immune sequencing data. Study summary: Included courses were relapsing-remitting and secondary progressive multiple sclerosis; progressive-relapsing multiple sclerosis was also included.

Presence of unique molecular identifiers characterized the TCR beta cDNA libraries. It was from roughly 1.1 to 9.2 million T cells that about 500,000 cDNA molecules came. Via MiXCR, TCRdb re-called the PCR reads, giving one row per CDR3 protein. The table lists a few hundred thousand distinct CDR3 sequences, 30% to 45% of them singletons. Of note for this clonotype: Its specificity is not known.

The CDR3 contains 14 residues. V dropped 1 base and J dropped 2 bases, with 8 bases sitting between them. Overall study findings and caveats: Normalized Chao1 diversity was significantly reduced in patients versus controls. Five TRBV segments occurring more often in patients than controls included TRBV5-6, TRBV5-1 and TRBV20-1. Clustering by F measure revealed strong co-clustering among samples prepared together in one batch.

The receptor's source is a girl between 5 and 17 years old with multiple sclerosis. The chain links TRBV12-3 or TRBV12-4 to TRBJ1-1; D is ambiguous. The sequenced material came from blood. In DNA, the CDR3 is TGTGCCAGCAGTTTAGAACAGACAAACACTGAAGCTTTCTTT. This gives the protein CASSLEQTNTEAFF.